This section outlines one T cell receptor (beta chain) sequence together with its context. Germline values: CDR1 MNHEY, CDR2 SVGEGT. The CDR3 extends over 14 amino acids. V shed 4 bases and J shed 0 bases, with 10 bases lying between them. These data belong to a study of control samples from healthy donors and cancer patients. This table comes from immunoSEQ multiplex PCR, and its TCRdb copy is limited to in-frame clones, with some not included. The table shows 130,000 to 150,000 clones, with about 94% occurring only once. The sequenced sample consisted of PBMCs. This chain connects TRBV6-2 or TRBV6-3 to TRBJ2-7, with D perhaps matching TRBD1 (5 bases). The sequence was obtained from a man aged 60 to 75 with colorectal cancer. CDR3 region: CASSSFDSSYEQYF. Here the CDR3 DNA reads TGTGCCAGCAGTTCGTTCGACAGCTCCTACGAGCAGTACTTC.